This TCR beta chain was found in a study of blood T cell repertoires in COVID-19. CDR3 length: 17 amino acids. Germline CDR1 is GTSNPN and CDR2 is SVGIG (reference sequence). J lost 5 bases, V lost 1 base, and 16 bases had no gene match. The repertoire was sequenced with immunoSEQ multiplex PCR; TCRdb's copy has only in-frame clones and lacks some. The data show about 380,000 clones, 88% seen once. This sequence was found in a woman between 18 and 29 years old who had recovered from COVID-19. This chain joins TRBV30 and TRBJ1-1; the match to TRBD1 covers 7 bases. Sequenced input: PBMCs or T cells enriched from blood (not recorded which). The CDR3 DNA is TGTGCCTGGAGTGGAGGTCCGAAGGGGGCGCGGGAAACTGAAGCTTTCTTT. Translation gives CAWSGGPKGARETEAFF.